Presented here are 31 T cell receptor beta chains from one specimen sequenced in a study of T cells in women clearing cervical HPV infection. Assay used: immunoSEQ multiplex PCR; TCRdb lists only in-frame clones, some missing. The sample holds roughly 19,000 clones. The sample was blood buffy coat. Source of these receptors: a woman aged 18 to 75 with a cervical HPV16 infection that either progressed to CIN3+ or cleared (not recorded which).

To note about this clone: The CDR3 extends 3 residues past the end of the read, so its final part is completed from the germline J gene. The V call is TRBV6-2 or TRBV6-3, the J call TRBJ1-2; 7 positions agree with TRBD1. Germline V gene lookup returns CDR1 MNHEY and CDR2 SVGEGT. There are 17 residues in the CDR3. This CDR3 is CASRTLQSPRQGGDYTF. The CDR3 DNA, read in part, is TGTGCCAGCAGGACCCTCCAGTCCCCAAGACAGGGCGGCGAC.

As regards this clone: The read terminates 3 residues ahead of where the CDR3 ends, so the germline J gene completes it. The J gene is TRBJ1-4, the V gene TRBV2; D is uncertain. The CDR3 contains 14 residues. Germline V gives CDR1 SNHLY, CDR2 FYNNEI. Partial CDR3 DNA: TGTGCCAGCAGTGAAGACATTTCCAATTCACCA. Its translation is CASSEDISNSP. The entire CDR3 is CASSEDISNSPLFF.

This clone is labeled medium-sized based on frequency. Read coverage stops 3 residues before the CDR3 terminus; the germline J gene supplies the remainder. The chain carries TRBV10-3 and TRBJ2-5; D not certain. The CDR3 has 20 residues. Looked up from germline, CDR1 is ENHRY and CDR2 is SYGVKD. V was pared by 2 bases and J by 4 bases, with 29 bases between. The sequenced CDR3 bases are TGTGCCATCAGTGAGGGTCTTGTAGGGTCAACGCAAAGAAACAGAGAGACC. Its translation is CAISEGLVGSTQRNRET. The full CDR3 sequence reads CAISEGLVGSTQRNRETQYF.

With respect to this clone: The DNA ends 3 residues before the CDR3 does, and the rest of the CDR3 is filled in from the germline J gene. The chain joins TRBV6-2 or TRBV6-3 to TRBJ1-1; 8 nucleotides agree with TRBD1. This CDR3 has 16 residues. CDR1 is MNHEY, CDR2 SVGEGT, per germline. The ends lost 5 bases at V and 2 bases at J; junction bases unmatched: 10. The CDR3 is CASSRLWTGINTEAFF. The CDR3 DNA, read in part, is TGTGCCAGCAGTCGACTCTGGACAGGGATTAACACTGAA.

As concerns this clone: The read ends 3 residues early relative to the CDR3; the germline J gene fills the gap. The gene calls are TRBV19 and TRBJ1-2; perhaps TRBD1 as D (5 bases). CDR3 length: 10 amino acids. Germline CDR1 reads LNHDA; CDR2 reads SQIVND (reference sequence). The CDR3 bases that were read are TGTGCCACGGGGGGATTTGAC. It is translated as CATGGFD. The whole CDR3 reads CATGGFDYTF.

Points on this clone: The CDR3 end lies 3 residues beyond the end of the read and is filled in from the germline J gene. This chain connects TRBV19 to TRBJ2-7; no reliable D call. Trimming stripped 10 bases from V and 2 bases from J, with 21 bases between. This CDR3 is 15 amino acids long. The V gene's germline CDR1 is LNHDA and CDR2 SQIVND (reference sequence). CDR3 DNA (partial): TGTGCCAAAAGGGCTGTCAACCCCCCAACCTACGAG. It translates to CAKRAVNPPTYE. The whole CDR3 protein reads CAKRAVNPPTYEQYF.

Notes on this clone: The read halts 3 residues ahead of the CDR3 end, with the missing end drawn from the germline J gene. The chain combines TRBV5-1 with TRBJ2-3; 13 nucleotides agree with TRBD2. This CDR3 is 15 amino acids long. Germline V gene sequence: CDR1 SGHRS, CDR2 YFSETQ. The CDR3 is CASSPGLAGAETQYF. The sequenced CDR3 bases are TGCGCCAGCAGCCCCGGACTAGCGGGAGCGGAGACG. The full variable domain, in which reference TRBV5-1 and TRBJ2-3 provide the parts outside the CDR3, is KAGVTQTPRYLIKTRGQQVTLSCSPISGHRSVSWYQQTPGQGLQFLFEYFSETQRNKGNFPGRFSGRQFSNSRSEMNVSTLELGDSALYLCASSPGLAGAETQYFGPGTRLTVL.

A note on this clone: The CDR3 extends 3 residues past the end of the read, so its final part is completed from the germline J gene. The chain has TRBV19 and TRBJ1-2, with D unresolved. The germline V gene has CDR1 LNHDA and CDR2 SQIVND (reference sequence). The CDR3 runs to 14 residues. The CDR3 reads CASSMMASTDTYTF. The CDR3 bases that were read are TGTGCCAGTAGTATGATGGCTAGCACAGATACC.

Note on this clone: The CDR3 is cut off 3 residues early in the read; its end comes from the germline J gene. J is TRBJ2-1 and V is TRBV19, with 9 bases aligning to TRBD2. The germline V gene has CDR1 LNHDA and CDR2 SQIVND (reference sequence). Trimming took 7 bases from V and 7 from J; bases not matched to a gene: 8. This CDR3 contains 14 residues. The part of the CDR3 DNA that was read is TGTGCCAGTACTCAAGCGGGAGGTGTGAATGAG. Amino acids: CASTQAGGVNE. The whole CDR3 protein reads CASTQAGGVNEQFF.

About this clone itself: The missing CDR3 end, 3 residues past where the read stops, is filled in from the germline J gene. The genes are TRBV12-3 or TRBV12-4 and TRBJ2-1, with 8 positions matching TRBD1. V trimming: 1 base; J trimming: 7 bases; junction bases outside the gene matches: 6. CDR3 length: 15 amino acids. CDR3 region: CASSLVAGGGNEQFF. The covered CDR3 bases are TGTGCCAGCAGTTTAGTGGCAGGGGGCGGGAATGAG.

Regarding this clone: Coverage ceases 3 residues before the CDR3 finishes, and the germline J gene fills in the end. The chain joins TRBV4-2 to TRBJ2-7; 9 nucleotides align to TRBD2. V dropped 4 bases and J dropped 3; count of bases not matched to a gene: 10. This CDR3 region has 16 residues. Germline CDR1 reads LGHNA; CDR2 reads YNFKEQ. Incomplete CDR3 DNA: TGTGCCAGCAGCCCTATAACCGGGACTAGCAACTACGAG. Amino acids: CASSPITGTSNYE. The CDR3 as a whole reads CASSPITGTSNYEQYF.

As concerns this clone: The read ends 3 residues before the CDR3 terminus; that terminus is restored from the germline J gene. This rearrangement joins TRBV20-1 to TRBJ2-1, with D maybe TRBD1 (6 bases). The CDR3 is made up of 13 amino acids. The germline CDR1 and CDR2 sequences are DFQATT and SNEGSKA (reference sequence). The V end lost 6 bases, the J end lost 9 bases, and 18 bases lay between the germline ends. The covered CDR3 bases are TGCAGTGCGGGACCGGGACACAACCCTGAG. This sequence encodes CSAGPGHNPE. The whole CDR3 reads CSAGPGHNPEQFF.

Comment on this clone: From the germline J gene comes the end of the CDR3, since the read stops 3 residues before it. The rearrangement links TRBV6-2 or TRBV6-3 to TRBJ2-1; 10 nucleotides match TRBD1. V was pared by 6 bases and J by 8 bases, with 4 bases of the junction left unmatched. This CDR3 has 13 residues. Germline CDR1 is MNHEY and CDR2 is SVGEGT. CDR3 region: CASRGGTGDEQFF. CDR3 bases read: TGTGCCAGCAGGGGGGGGACAGGGGATGAG.

With respect to this clone: The DNA ends 3 residues before the CDR3 does, and the rest of the CDR3 is filled in from the germline J gene. The chain couples TRBV19 to TRBJ1-5; D ambiguous. This CDR3 has 12 residues. The V end was cut by 5 bases, the J end by 6 bases, with 8 bases between. Germline CDR1 LNHDA, CDR2 SQIVND (reference sequence). The CDR3 here is CASSSLVQPQHF. CDR3 DNA (partial): TGTGCCAGTAGTTCGTTAGTTCAGCCC.

The CDR3 protein is CASSPMERGGAHNEQFF. The CDR3 bases that were read are TGTGCCAGCTCACCGATGGAGCGGGGGGGGGCTCACAATGAG. This sequence joins TRBV18 and TRBJ2-1; 10 nucleotides match TRBD2. The read is 3 residues too short to cover the CDR3 end, so that end is filled in from the germline J gene. From germline, CDR1 is KGHSH and CDR2 LQKENI. The CDR3 has 17 residues. V was clipped by 3 bases and J by 5 bases; unmatched bases: 10. Filled out from reference TRBV18 and TRBJ2-1, the complete variable domain reads NAGVMQNPRHLVRRRGQEARLRCSPMKGHSHVYWYRQLPEEGLKFMVYLQKENIIDESGMPKERFSAEFPKEGPSILRIQQVVRGDSAAYFCASSPMERGGAHNEQFFGPGTRLTVL.

Details on this clone: The missing CDR3 end, 3 residues past where the read stops, is filled in from the germline J gene. This chain connects TRBV11-2 to TRBJ2-5, with D possibly TRBD2 on 6 matching bases. The germline V gene has CDR1 SGHAT and CDR2 FQNNGV. This CDR3 has 15 residues. V was shortened by 0 bases and J by 5 bases, with 13 bases between the two germline ends. The sequenced CDR3 bases are TGTGCCAGCAGCTTAGAGCTCCGGGGGAGGGAGACC. It specifies CASSLELRGRET. The whole CDR3 protein reads CASSLELRGRETQYF. Together with reference TRBV11-2 and TRBJ2-5, the CDR3 gives the full variable domain: EAGVAQSPRYKIIEKRQSVAFWCNPISGHATLYWYQQILGQGPKLLIQFQNNGVVDDSQLPKDRFSAERLKGVDSTLKIQPAKLEDSAVYLCASSLELRGRETQYFGPGTRLLVL.

As concerns this clone: The CDR3 is cut off 3 residues early in the read; its end comes from the germline J gene. V is TRBV18 and J is TRBJ1-2, with 9 positions matching TRBD1. CDR3 length equals 17 residues. Germline-derived CDR1 and CDR2 are KGHSH and LQKENI. J was trimmed by 5 bases and V by 3 bases; bases with no gene match: 13. CDR3 sequence: CASSPTTPGQGEYGYTF. Partial CDR3 DNA: TGTGCCAGCTCACCTACGACACCGGGACAGGGAGAATATGGC.

CDR3 bases read: TGTGCCAGCAGCTTAGGGACTAGCGGGAGCAATGAG. This encodes CASSLGTSGSNE. The full CDR3 sequence reads CASSLGTSGSNEQFF. The V call is TRBV11-2, the J call TRBJ2-1; 13 bases align to TRBD2. Read data end 3 residues before the CDR3 end; the end is taken from the germline J gene. The CDR3 is 15 residues long. CDR1 is SGHAT and CDR2 is FQNNGV in the germline V gene. V shed 1 base, J shed 6 bases, and the junction held 0 bases outside the gene matches.

Details on this clone: The read ends 3 residues before the CDR3 terminus; that terminus is restored from the germline J gene. This sequence joins TRBV18 and TRBJ2-5; D is undetermined. The V gene lost 2 bases and the J gene lost 5 bases, with 9 bases spanning the gap. The germline V gene encodes CDR1 KGHSH and CDR2 LQKENI. This CDR3 region has 13 residues. The sequenced CDR3 bases are TGTGCCAGCTCACCAGGGCAGACGGAGACC. Translating gives CASSPGQTET. Given in full, the CDR3 is CASSPGQTETQYF.

Points on this clone: The missing CDR3 end, 3 residues past where the read stops, is filled in from the germline J gene. The chain employs TRBV19 and TRBJ1-6; the D gene is possibly TRBD1 (5 bases). Germline V gene lookup returns CDR1 LNHDA and CDR2 SQIVND (reference sequence). The CDR3 sequence is 12 residues long. CDR3 region: CASSTGLQSLHF. The part of the CDR3 DNA that was read is TGTGCCAGTAGCACGGGACTCCAGTCC.

As for this clone: Read data end 3 residues before the CDR3 end; the end is taken from the germline J gene. V gene TRBV29-1 combines with J gene TRBJ2-2; D may be TRBD1 (7 bases). Trimming removed 7 bases at V and 3 bases at J, with 15 bases between. CDR1 is SQVTM and CDR2 is ANQGSEA in the germline V gene. CDR3 size: 14 residues. The covered CDR3 bases are TGCAGCGCCGGAGGGGGCCGCGACACCGGGGAG. Translation gives CSAGGGRDTGE. The full CDR3 protein reads CSAGGGRDTGELFF.

Details on this clone: The read ends 3 residues early relative to the CDR3; the germline J gene fills the gap. The J gene is TRBJ2-3, the V gene TRBV5-4; 9 bases are shared with TRBD1. The CDR3 is 16 residues long. V lost 1 base and J lost 5; bases outside the gene matches: 8. Germline values: CDR1 SGHNT, CDR2 YYREEE (reference sequence). CDR3 region: CASSLWTGAWGDTQYF. The sequenced part of the CDR3 DNA is TGTGCCAGCAGCTTGTGGACAGGGGCCTGGGGAGATACG. The whole variable domain, remainder taken from reference TRBV5-4 and TRBJ2-3, is ETGVTQSPTHLIKTRGQQVTLRCSSQSGHNTVSWYQQALGQGPQFIFQYYREEENGRGNFPPRFSGLQFPNYSSELNVNALELDDSALYLCASSLWTGAWGDTQYFGPGTRLTVL.

A remark on this clone: The read terminates 3 residues before the CDR3 end, so the remaining end is supplied by the germline J gene. The chain recombines TRBV18 with TRBJ1-1; D gene uncertain. The length of the CDR3 is 15 residues. The germline CDR1 and CDR2 sequences are KGHSH and LQKENI. The sequenced part of the CDR3 DNA is TGTGCCAGCTCACCATGGAGCGGAAGGGAAGAGACA. This codes for CASSPWSGREET. The entire CDR3 reads CASSPWSGREETAFF. Full variable domain (rest looked up from reference TRBV18 and TRBJ1-1): NAGVMQNPRHLVRRRGQEARLRCSPMKGHSHVYWYRQLPEEGLKFMVYLQKENIIDESGMPKERFSAEFPKEGPSILRIQQVVRGDSAAYFCASSPWSGREETAFFGQGTRLTVV.

The DNA read from the CDR3 is TGTGCCAGTAGGGGAGAGCACTCCGACAGAAACACCGGGGAG. Protein: CASRGEHSDRNTGE. The complete CDR3 protein is CASRGEHSDRNTGELFF. V usage is TRBV19 and J usage is TRBJ2-2, with D perhaps given as TRBD1 or TRBD2 (5 bases each). The CDR3 end lies 3 residues beyond the end of the read and is filled in from the germline J gene. Germline assignment: CDR1 LNHDA and CDR2 SQIVND (reference sequence). The ends were cut back, 6 bases at V and 2 bases at J, with 19 bases in the middle. The CDR3 is 17 residues long.

Points on this clone: The read comes to an end 3 residues before the CDR3 does, leaving the germline J gene to fill in the end. This chain uses TRBV18 with TRBJ1-6; D gene uncertain. Trimming left V 3 bases short and J 2 bases short, with 11 bases between. The CDR3 has 16 amino acids. Germline-derived CDR1 and CDR2 are KGHSH and LQKENI. The CDR3 spells CASSPITPTYNSPLHF. CDR3 bases read: TGTGCCAGCTCACCGATAACTCCCACCTATAATTCACCC.

Of note for this clone: The read terminates 3 residues before the CDR3 end, so the remaining end is supplied by the germline J gene. The chain combines TRBV20-1 with TRBJ2-7; TRBD2 matches 12 bases. Unmatched junction bases numbered 12, after V lost 1 base and J lost 5 bases. CDR1 and CDR2 (germline): DFQATT, SNEGSKA (reference sequence). The CDR3 has 17 amino acids. CDR3 DNA, as far as it was read: TGCAGTGCTAGAGGTCCGCGACTAGCGGGAGTTGACAACGAG. Translation gives CSARGPRLAGVDNE. The whole CDR3 sequence is CSARGPRLAGVDNEQYF.

Notes on this clone: The CDR3 is cut off 3 residues early in the read; its end comes from the germline J gene. The chain is built from TRBV13 and TRBJ1-1, with TRBD1 identical over 7 bases. Germline V gene sequence: CDR1 PRHDT, CDR2 FYEKMQ (reference sequence). The CDR3 has 14 residues. Germline trimming cut 1 base from V and 6 bases from J; bases unmatched to any gene: 5. CDR3 residues: CASSLEGGRAEAFF. The CDR3 DNA, read in part, is TGTGCCAGCAGCTTAGAAGGGGGCCGCGCTGAA.

For this clone: The read finishes 3 residues shy of the CDR3 end, and the germline J gene is used to complete it. The chain links TRBV13 to TRBJ2-3, with TRBD2 matching over 9 bases. V was pared by 3 bases and J by 5 bases, with 12 bases of the junction left unmatched. Germline V CDR1 and CDR2: PRHDT, FYEKMQ (reference sequence). The CDR3 is 17 residues long. The DNA read from the CDR3 is TGTGCCAGCAGCTTCTTAGGGCGGGAGGGCCAAAAAGATACG. Its translation: CASSFLGREGQKDT. In full, the CDR3 is CASSFLGREGQKDTQYF.

As for this clone: The DNA ends 3 residues before the CDR3 does, and the rest of the CDR3 is filled in from the germline J gene. The chain joins TRBV30 to TRBJ1-2; unclear D gene. Looked up from germline, CDR1 is GTSNPN and CDR2 is SVGIG (reference sequence). This CDR3 has 19 amino acids. The CDR3 spells CAWSTVLADNLNFYNDYTF. The sequenced CDR3 bases are TGTGCCTGGAGTACAGTACTAGCGGATAACCTCAACTTTTACAATGAC.

The CDR3: CASSEYGPGQGAYDYTF. CDR3 bases read: TGTGCCAGCAGTGAATATGGGCCGGGACAGGGGGCCTACGAC. This sequence joins TRBV2 and TRBJ1-2, with 12 bases identical to TRBD1. The CDR3 goes on 3 residues after the read ends, and that part is filled in from the germline J gene. The CDR3 extends over 17 amino acids. Germline CDR1 and CDR2: SNHLY and FYNNEI.

Incomplete CDR3 DNA: TGTGCCAGTAGCCCCGCAGGGAGCCCCTACAATGAG. This translates into CASSPAGSPYNE. In full, the CDR3 reads CASSPAGSPYNEQFF. The rearrangement links TRBV19 to TRBJ2-1; TRBD1 or TRBD2 may be the D gene (5 bases each). The read terminates 3 residues before the CDR3 end, so the remaining end is supplied by the germline J gene. Trimming stripped 6 bases from V and 2 bases from J, with 14 bases between. CDR1 is LNHDA and CDR2 is SQIVND in the germline V gene (reference sequence). The CDR3 length is 15 residues.